This section outlines one TCR beta chain sequence together with its context. Its antigen is not known. The data originate from a study of T cell responses to AZD1222 COVID-19 vaccine. Study-level points and caveats: Spike was spanned by vaccine-associated CD4 TCRs, which were dominant at 160-218 and 743-854. Among spike-specific TCRs, nearly half reportedly target unmutated variant regions. Mostly white British, mostly female donors; authors suggested clonal diversity may be underestimated.

Some clones are missing from TCRdb's copy, which holds only in-frame ones; the method was immunoSEQ multiplex PCR. The sample carries 150,000 or so clones, approximately 89% recorded once. There are 14 residues in the CDR3. V was pared by 4 bases and J by 5 bases, with 13 bases between. Per germline, CDR1 SGHTA and CDR2 FQGNSA. This chain joins TRBV7-2 and TRBJ2-3; the D gene is possibly TRBD2 (6 bases). This receptor was identified in an adult in good health. Sequenced material: peripheral blood, taken on day 0 of AZD1222 vaccination. Here the CDR3 reads CASSWRRALDTQYF. As DNA, the CDR3 is TGTGCCAGCAGCTGGCGGAGGGCCTTAGATACGCAGTATTTT.